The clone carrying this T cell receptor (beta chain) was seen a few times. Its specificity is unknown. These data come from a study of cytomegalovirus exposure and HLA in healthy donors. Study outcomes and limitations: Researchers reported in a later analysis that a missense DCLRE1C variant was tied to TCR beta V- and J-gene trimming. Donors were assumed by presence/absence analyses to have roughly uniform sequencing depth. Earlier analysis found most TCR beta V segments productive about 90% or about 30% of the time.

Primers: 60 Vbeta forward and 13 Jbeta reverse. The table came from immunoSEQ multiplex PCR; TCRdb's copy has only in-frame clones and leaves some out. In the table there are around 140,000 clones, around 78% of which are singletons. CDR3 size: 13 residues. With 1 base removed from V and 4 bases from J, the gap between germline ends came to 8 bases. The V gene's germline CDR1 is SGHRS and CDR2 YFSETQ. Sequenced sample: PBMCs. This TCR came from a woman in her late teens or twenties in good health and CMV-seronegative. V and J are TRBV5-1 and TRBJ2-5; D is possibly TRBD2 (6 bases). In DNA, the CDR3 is TGCGCCAGCAGCTTGAACGGGAGAGAGACCCAGTACTTC. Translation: CASSLNGRETQYF.